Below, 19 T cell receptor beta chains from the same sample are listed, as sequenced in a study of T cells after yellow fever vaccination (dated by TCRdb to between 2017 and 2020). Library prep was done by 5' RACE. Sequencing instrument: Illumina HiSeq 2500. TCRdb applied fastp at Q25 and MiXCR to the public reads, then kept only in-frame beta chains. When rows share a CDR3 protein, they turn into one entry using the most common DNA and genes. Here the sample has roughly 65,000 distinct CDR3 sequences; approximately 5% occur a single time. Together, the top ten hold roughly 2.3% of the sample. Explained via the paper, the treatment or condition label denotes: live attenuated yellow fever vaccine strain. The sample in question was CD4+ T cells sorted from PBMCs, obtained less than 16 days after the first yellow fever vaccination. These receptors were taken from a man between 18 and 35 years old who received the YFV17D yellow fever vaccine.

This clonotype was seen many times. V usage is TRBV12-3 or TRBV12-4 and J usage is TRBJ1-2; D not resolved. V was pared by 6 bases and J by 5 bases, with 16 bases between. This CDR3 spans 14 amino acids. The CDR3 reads CASSLTPPGYGYTF. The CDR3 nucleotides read TGTGCCAGCAGCCTAACCCCACCTGGTTATGGCTACACCTTC.

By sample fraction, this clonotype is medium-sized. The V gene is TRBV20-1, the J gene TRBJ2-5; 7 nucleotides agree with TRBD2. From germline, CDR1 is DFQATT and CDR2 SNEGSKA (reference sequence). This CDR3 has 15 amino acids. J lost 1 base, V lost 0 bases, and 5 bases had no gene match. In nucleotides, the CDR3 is TGCAGTGCTAGAGATAACCTAGCGGTCCAAGAGACCCAGTACTTC. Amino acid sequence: CSARDNLAVQETQYF.

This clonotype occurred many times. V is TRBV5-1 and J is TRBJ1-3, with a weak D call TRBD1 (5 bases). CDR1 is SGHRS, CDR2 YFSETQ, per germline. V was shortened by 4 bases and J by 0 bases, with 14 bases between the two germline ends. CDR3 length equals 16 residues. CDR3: CASSKGPGDSGNTIYF. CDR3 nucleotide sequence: TGCGCCAGCAGCAAAGGGCCGGGGGACTCTGGAAACACCATATATTTT.

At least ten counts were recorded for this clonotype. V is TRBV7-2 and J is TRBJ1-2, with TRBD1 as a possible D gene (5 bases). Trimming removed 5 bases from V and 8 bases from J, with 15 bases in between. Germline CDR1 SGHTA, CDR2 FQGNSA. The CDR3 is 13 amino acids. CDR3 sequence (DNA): TGTGCCAGCAGCCAGGGACGCGGTGGCGGCTACACCTTC. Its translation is CASSQGRGGGYTF.

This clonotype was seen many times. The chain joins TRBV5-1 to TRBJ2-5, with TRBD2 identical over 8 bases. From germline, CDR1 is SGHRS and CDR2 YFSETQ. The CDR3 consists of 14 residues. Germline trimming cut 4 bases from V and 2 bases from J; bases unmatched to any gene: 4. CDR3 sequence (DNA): TGCGCCAGCAGCACCGGGACTAGGCAAGAGACCCAGTACTTC. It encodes CASSTGTRQETQYF.

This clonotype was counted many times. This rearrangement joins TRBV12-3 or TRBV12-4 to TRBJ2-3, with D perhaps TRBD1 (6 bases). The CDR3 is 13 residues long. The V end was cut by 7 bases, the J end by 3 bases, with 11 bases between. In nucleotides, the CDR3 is TGTGCCAGCACCGACACAGGGACAGATACGCAGTATTTT. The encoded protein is CASTDTGTDTQYF.

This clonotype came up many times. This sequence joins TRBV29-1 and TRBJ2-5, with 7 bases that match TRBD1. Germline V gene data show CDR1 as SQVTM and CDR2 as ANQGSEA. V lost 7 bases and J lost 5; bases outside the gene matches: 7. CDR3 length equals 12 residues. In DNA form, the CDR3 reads TGCAGCGCCGGTGGGGGACAGGAGACCCAGTACTTC. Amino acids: CSAGGGQETQYF.

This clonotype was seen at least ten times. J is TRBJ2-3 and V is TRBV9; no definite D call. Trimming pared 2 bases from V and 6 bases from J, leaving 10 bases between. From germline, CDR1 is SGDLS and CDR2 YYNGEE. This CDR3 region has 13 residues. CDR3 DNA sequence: TGTGCCAGCAGCGTGGACGTTTATGATACGCAGTATTTT. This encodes CASSVDVYDTQYF.

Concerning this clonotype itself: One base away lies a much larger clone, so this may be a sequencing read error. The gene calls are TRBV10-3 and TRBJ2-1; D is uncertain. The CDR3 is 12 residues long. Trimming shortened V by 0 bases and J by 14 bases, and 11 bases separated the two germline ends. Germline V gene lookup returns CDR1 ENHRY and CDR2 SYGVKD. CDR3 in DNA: TGTGCCATCAGTGAGTCACAGCCCCAAGAGTTCTTC. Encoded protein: CAISESQPQEFF.

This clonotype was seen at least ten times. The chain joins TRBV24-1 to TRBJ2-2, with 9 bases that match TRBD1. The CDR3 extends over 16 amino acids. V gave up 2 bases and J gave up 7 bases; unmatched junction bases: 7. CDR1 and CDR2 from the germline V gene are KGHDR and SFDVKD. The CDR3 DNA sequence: TGTGCCACCAGTGATTGGGGACAGGGACGAAACGGGGAGCTGTTTTTT. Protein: CATSDWGQGRNGELFF.

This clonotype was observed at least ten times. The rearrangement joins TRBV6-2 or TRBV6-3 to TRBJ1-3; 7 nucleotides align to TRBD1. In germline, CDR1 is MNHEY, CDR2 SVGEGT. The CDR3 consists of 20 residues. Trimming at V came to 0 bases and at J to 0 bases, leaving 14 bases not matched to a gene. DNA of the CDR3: TGTGCCAGCAGTTACTCGTATAATGTTGGGACAGCATCCTCTGGAAACACCATATATTTT. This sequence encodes CASSYSYNVGTASSGNTIYF.

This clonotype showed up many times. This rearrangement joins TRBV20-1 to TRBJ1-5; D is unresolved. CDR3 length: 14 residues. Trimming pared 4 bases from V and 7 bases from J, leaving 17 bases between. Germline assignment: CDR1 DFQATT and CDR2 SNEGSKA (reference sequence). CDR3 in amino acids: CSATSETRSQPQHF. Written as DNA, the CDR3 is TGCAGTGCTACCTCCGAAACTCGGAGCCAGCCCCAGCATTTT.

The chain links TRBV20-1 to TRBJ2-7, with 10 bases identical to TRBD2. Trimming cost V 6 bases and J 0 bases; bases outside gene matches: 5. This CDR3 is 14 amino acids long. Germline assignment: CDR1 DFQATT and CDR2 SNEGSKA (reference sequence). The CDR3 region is CSAGLAVSSYEQYF. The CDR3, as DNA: TGCAGTGCCGGACTAGCGGTAAGCTCCTACGAGCAGTACTTC.

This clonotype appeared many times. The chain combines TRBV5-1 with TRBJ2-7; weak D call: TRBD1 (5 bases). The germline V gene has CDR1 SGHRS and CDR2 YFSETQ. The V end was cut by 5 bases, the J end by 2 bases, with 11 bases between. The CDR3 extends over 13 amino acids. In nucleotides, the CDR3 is TGCGCCAGCAGACCGACAGCAACCTACGAGCAGTACTTC. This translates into CASRPTATYEQYF.

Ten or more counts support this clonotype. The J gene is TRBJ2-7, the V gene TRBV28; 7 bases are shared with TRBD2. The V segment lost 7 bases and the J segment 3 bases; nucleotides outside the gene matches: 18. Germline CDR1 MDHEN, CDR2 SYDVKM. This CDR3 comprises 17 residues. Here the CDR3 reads CASNAGGWAPPFYEQYV. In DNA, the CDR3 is TGTGCCAGCAACGCCGGGGGGTGGGCACCGCCATTCTACGAGCAGTACGTC.

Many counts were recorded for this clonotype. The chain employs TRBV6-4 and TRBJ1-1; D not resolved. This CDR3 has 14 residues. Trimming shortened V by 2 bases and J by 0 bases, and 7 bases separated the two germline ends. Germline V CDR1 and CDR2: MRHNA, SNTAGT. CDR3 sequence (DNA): TGTGCCAGCAGTGACGGCAACATGAACACTGAAGCTTTCTTT. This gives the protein CASSDGNMNTEAFF.

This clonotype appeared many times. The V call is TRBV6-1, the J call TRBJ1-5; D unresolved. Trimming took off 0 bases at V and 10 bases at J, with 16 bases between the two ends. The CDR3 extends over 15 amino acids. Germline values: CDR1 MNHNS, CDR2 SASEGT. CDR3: CASSEAGRSVSPQHF. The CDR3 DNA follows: TGTGCCAGCAGTGAAGCGGGGAGGAGCGTATCCCCCCAGCATTTT.

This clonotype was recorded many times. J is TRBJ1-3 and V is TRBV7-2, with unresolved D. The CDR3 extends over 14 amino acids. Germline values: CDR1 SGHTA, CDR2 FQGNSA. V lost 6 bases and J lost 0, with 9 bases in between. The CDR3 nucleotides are TGTGCCAGCAGTGGGCAGAGCTCTGGAAACACCATATATTTT. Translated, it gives CASSGQSSGNTIYF.

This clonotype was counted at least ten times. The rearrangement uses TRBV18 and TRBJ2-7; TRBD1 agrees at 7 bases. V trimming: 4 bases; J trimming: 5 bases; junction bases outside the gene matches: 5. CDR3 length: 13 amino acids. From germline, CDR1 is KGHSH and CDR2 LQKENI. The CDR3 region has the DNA TGTGCCAGCTCACTACAGACAGGGAACGAGCAGTACGTC. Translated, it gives CASSLQTGNEQYV.